Listed below are T cell receptor beta chains from one sample, sequenced in a study of neurological immune-mediated disorders. TCRdb reprocessed the 5' RACE reads via MiXCR and lists one record per CDR3 protein. This sample has tens of thousands of distinct CDR3 sequences, with 13% to 15% found just once. What was sequenced was PBMCs. The receptors originated from a woman between 50 and 59 years old with HTLV-1-associated myelopathy (HAM/TSP). Each CDR3 is given with its conserved first and last residue. The D gene is left open where the match is weak. Expanded clones get a size class; other rows say once, few or many, or leave the size out.

V: TRBV5-1
J: TRBJ1-1
D: .
length: 15
size: many
DNA: TGCGCCAGCAGCTTGGGGTGGGTCGGTGGCACTGAAGCTTTCTTT
CDR3: CASSLGWVGGTEAFF

V: TRBV27
J: TRBJ2-1
D: TRBD2
length: 17
size: many
DNA: TGTGCCAGCAGTCCAACCCTAGCGGGGGGGAGGAGGAATGAGCAGTTCTTC
CDR3: CASSPTLAGGRRNEQFF

V: TRBV20-1
J: TRBJ2-5
D: TRBD1
length: 14
size: .
DNA: TGCAGTGCTAACGACAGGGTATCATACGAGACCCAGTACTTC
CDR3: CSANDRVSYETQYF

V: TRBV29-1
J: TRBJ2-3
D: .
length: 13
size: many
DNA: TGCAGCGTTGTCCACAGGGTCGCAGATACGCAGTATTTT
CDR3: CSVVHRVADTQYF

V: TRBV20-1
J: TRBJ2-5
D: .
length: 12
size: .
DNA: TGCAGTCTCACCAGGGAAGGTGAGACCCAGTACTTC
CDR3: CSLTREGETQYF

V: TRBV30
J: TRBJ2-1
D: TRBD1
length: 14
size: .
DNA: TGTGCCTGGGTGAACAGGGGATCCTACAATGAGCAGTTCTTC
CDR3: CAWVNRGSYNEQFF

V: TRBV20-1
J: TRBJ1-4
D: .
length: 14
size: many
DNA: TGCAGTGCTGGACAACAGGGAATAAGCGAAAAACTGTTTTTT
CDR3: CSAGQQGISEKLFF

V: TRBV7-3
J: TRBJ2-3
D: .
length: 16
size: many
DNA: TGTGCCAGCAGCCGAATCGGTGCCGGTGGCACAGATACGCAGTATTTT
CDR3: CASSRIGAGGTDTQYF

V: TRBV20-1
J: TRBJ1-2
D: .
length: 13
size: .
DNA: TGCAGGGCACCCGGGAGGGGCACCTATGGCTACACCTTC
CDR3: CRAPGRGTYGYTF

V: TRBV7-2
J: TRBJ1-2
D: .
length: 16
size: .
DNA: TGTGCCAGCAGCCCTGGGGGGGAGCGGCGTAACTATGGCTACACCTTC
CDR3: CASSPGGERRNYGYTF

V: TRBV7-2
J: TRBJ1-2
D: TRBD1
length: 14
size: many
DNA: TGTGCCAGCAGCTTAAGTGTACAGGGGAATGGCTACACCTTC
CDR3: CASSLSVQGNGYTF

V: TRBV7-2
J: TRBJ2-7
D: .
length: 19
size: many
DNA: TGTGCCAGCAGCTTAGTCGCGAGAGGGCATCCCCTGACCTCCTACGAGCAGTACTTC
CDR3: CASSLVARGHPLTSYEQYF

V: TRBV5-1
J: TRBJ2-5
D: TRBD1
length: 15
size: many
DNA: TGCGCCAGCAGCCACCGGGACAGCACCCAAGAGACCCAGTACTTC
CDR3: CASSHRDSTQETQYF

V: TRBV4-2
J: TRBJ2-6
D: .
length: 17
size: .
DNA: TGTGCCAGCAGCCCCCGGCAGGACATCTCTGGGGCCAACGTCCTGACTTTC
CDR3: CASSPRQDISGANVLTF

V: TRBV5-1
J: TRBJ2-7
D: .
length: 14
size: many
DNA: TGCGCCAGCAGCTTGAACCATGTTGCCTCCGAGCAGTACTTC
CDR3: CASSLNHVASEQYF